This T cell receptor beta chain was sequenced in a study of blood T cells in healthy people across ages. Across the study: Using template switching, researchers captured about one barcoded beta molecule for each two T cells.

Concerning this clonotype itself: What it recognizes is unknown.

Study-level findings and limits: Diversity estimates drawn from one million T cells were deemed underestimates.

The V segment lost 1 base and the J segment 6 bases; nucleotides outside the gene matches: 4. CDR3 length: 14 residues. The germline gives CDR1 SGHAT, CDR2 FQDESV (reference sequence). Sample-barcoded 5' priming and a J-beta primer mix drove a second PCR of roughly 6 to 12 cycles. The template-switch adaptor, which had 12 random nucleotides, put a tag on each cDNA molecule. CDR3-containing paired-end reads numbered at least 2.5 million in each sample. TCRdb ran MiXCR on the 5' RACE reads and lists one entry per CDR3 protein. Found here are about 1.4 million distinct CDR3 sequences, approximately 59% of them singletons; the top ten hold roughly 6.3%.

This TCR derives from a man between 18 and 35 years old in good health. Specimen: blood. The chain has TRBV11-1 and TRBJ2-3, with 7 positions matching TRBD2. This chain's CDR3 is CASSLESLADTQYF. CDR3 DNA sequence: TGTGCCAGCAGCTTAGAGTCACTAGCGGATACGCAGTATTTT.